The entry below gives a single TCR beta chain sequence along with its context. The entry originates in a study of blood T cell repertoires in COVID-19. Background on the study: The samples span acute and convalescent COVID-19 from the United States, Italy and Spain.

Trimming shortened V by 0 bases and J by 2 bases, and 8 bases separated the two germline ends. There are 14 residues in the CDR3. Per the germline V gene, CDR1 is LNHNV and CDR2 is YYDKDF (reference sequence). Sequencing was performed with immunoSEQ multiplex PCR; in TCRdb, only in-frame clones are kept and a portion is missing. Of over 85,000 clones listed, approximately 90% were seen once; the top ten hold roughly 5%. The sequence was obtained from a woman older than 75 with active COVID-19. The V gene is TRBV15, the J gene TRBJ2-7; D is unresolved. Input material: peripheral blood. The CDR3 sequence is CATSREAFTYEQYF. The CDR3 nucleotides read TGTGCCACCAGCAGAGAGGCTTTCACCTACGAGCAGTACTTC.